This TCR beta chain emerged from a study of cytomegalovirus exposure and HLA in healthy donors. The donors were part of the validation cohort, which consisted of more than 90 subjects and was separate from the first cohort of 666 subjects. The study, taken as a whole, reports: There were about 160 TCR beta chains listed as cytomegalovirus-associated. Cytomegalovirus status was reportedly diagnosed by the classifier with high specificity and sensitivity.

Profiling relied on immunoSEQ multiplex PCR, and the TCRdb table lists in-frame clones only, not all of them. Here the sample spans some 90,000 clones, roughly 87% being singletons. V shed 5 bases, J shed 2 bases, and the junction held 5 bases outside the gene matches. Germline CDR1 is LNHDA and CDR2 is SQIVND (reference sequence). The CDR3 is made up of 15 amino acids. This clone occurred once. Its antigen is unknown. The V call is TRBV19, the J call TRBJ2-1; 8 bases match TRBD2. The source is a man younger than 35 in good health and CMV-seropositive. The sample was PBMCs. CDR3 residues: CASSVTSGTYNEQFF. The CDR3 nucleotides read TGTGCCAGTAGTGTAACTAGCGGAACCTACAATGAGCAGTTCTTC. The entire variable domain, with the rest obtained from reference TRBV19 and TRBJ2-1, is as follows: DGGITQSPKYLFRKEGQNVTLSCEQNLNHDAMYWYRQDPGQGLRLIYYSQIVNDFQKGDIAEGYSVSREKKESFPLTVTSAQKNPTAFYLCASSVTSGTYNEQFFGPGTRLTVL.